Presented here are 8 T cell receptor beta chains from one specimen sequenced in a study of T cells in women clearing cervical HPV infection. Only in-frame clones appear in the TCRdb table, and some are missing; sequencing was by immunoSEQ multiplex PCR. Its listing shows 15,000 to 20,000 clones. Sequenced sample: blood buffy coat. The receptor source for this set is a woman between 18 and 69 years old with a cervical HPV16 infection that either progressed to CIN3+ or cleared (not recorded which).

On this clone: The read gets to within 3 residues of the CDR3 end, and the germline J gene fills in the rest. The genes are TRBV6-1 and TRBJ2-5; the D gene is possibly TRBD2 (7 bases). In germline, CDR1 is MNHNS, CDR2 SASEGT. The CDR3 is 15 residues long. V shed 4 bases and J shed 5 bases, with 17 bases lying between them. The CDR3 here is CASSVAWGGRETQYF. The sequenced CDR3 bases are TGTGCCAGCAGTGTTGCCTGGGGGGGCCGGGAGACC.

Comments on this clone: The missing CDR3 end, 3 residues past where the read stops, is filled in from the germline J gene. V usage is TRBV20-1 and J usage is TRBJ1-5; tentative D call: TRBD1 (6 bases). The germline V gene encodes CDR1 DFQATT and CDR2 SNEGSKA (reference sequence). The CDR3 length is 13 residues. Trimming removed 0 bases at V and 5 bases at J, with 8 bases between. The part of the CDR3 DNA that was read is TGCAGTGCTAGAGAACAGGGCGATCAGCCC. This translates into CSAREQGDQP. The entire CDR3 reads CSAREQGDQPQHF.

In regard to this clone: The sequence runs out 3 residues before the end of the CDR3; the remainder is reconstructed from the germline J gene. The genes are TRBV5-4 and TRBJ2-7, with 10 bases aligning to TRBD1. In germline, CDR1 is SGHNT, CDR2 YYREEE (reference sequence). V lost 2 bases, J lost 5 bases, and 7 bases stayed unmatched. The CDR3 is made up of 15 amino acids. CDR3 DNA (partial): TGTGCCAGCAGCTTACAGACAGGGGGCTTCAACGAG. It codes for CASSLQTGGFNE. The entire CDR3 protein reads CASSLQTGGFNEQYF.

Regarding this clone: From the germline J gene comes the end of the CDR3, since the read stops 3 residues before it. The gene calls are TRBV13 and TRBJ2-7; 9 bases agree with TRBD1. The J segment lost 2 bases and the V segment lost 3 bases, leaving 11 bases of the junction unmatched. Per germline, CDR1 PRHDT and CDR2 FYEKMQ (reference sequence). The CDR3 totals 17 residues. CDR3 sequence reads: CASSLGIGTGPPYEQYF. The covered CDR3 bases are TGTGCCAGCAGCTTGGGTATCGGGACAGGGCCGCCCTACGAG.

With regard to this clone: The read terminates 3 residues before the CDR3 end, so the remaining end is supplied by the germline J gene. V gene TRBV5-1 combines with J gene TRBJ2-5; tentatively, D is TRBD2 (6 bases). Germline values: CDR1 SGHRS, CDR2 YFSETQ. The CDR3 totals 14 residues. V shed 5 bases and J shed 1 base, with 12 bases lying between them. The part of the CDR3 DNA that was read is TGCGCCAGCAGAGGTGGAGGGGCCCAAGAGACC. Its protein product is CASRGGGAQET. In full, the CDR3 is CASRGGGAQETQYF.

Regarding this clone: The read stops 3 residues short of the end of the CDR3; the missing end is completed from the germline J gene. The rearrangement joins TRBV29-1 to TRBJ2-3; a possible D gene is TRBD1 (5 bases). Germline V gene sequence: CDR1 SQVTM, CDR2 ANQGSEA. The CDR3 length is 12 residues. The CDR3: CSVIRGKETQYF. The part of the CDR3 DNA that was read is TGCAGCGTGATAAGGGGAAAAGAGACG.

As for this clone: The CDR3 goes on 3 residues after the read ends, and that part is filled in from the germline J gene. This rearrangement joins TRBV7-2 to TRBJ1-2; tentatively, D is TRBD1 (5 bases). Germline assignment: CDR1 SGHTA and CDR2 FQGNSA. This CDR3 has 13 residues. CDR3 protein: CASSPGGWNDYTF. Incomplete CDR3 DNA: TGTGCCAGCAGCCCGGGGGGTTGGAACGAC.

Worth noting for this clone: The read comes to an end 3 residues before the CDR3 does, leaving the germline J gene to fill in the end. The genes are TRBV19 and TRBJ1-1; TRBD1 aligns across 9 bases. The CDR3 loop spans 14 amino acids. CDR1 is LNHDA, CDR2 SQIVND, per germline (reference sequence). The chain's CDR3 is CATASGTGKDTAFF. Partial CDR3 DNA: TGTGCCACTGCTTCCGGGACAGGGAAAGATACG. Variable domain in full (rest from reference TRBV19 and TRBJ1-1): DGGITQSPKYLFRKEGQNVTLSCEQNLNHDAMYWYRQDPGQGLRLIYYSQIVNDFQKGDIAEGYSVSREKKESFPLTVTSAQKNPTAFYLCATASGTGKDTAFFGQGTRLTVV.